This T cell receptor beta chain is from a study of OX40 agonist ivuxolimab in advanced cancers. Notes on the research overall: Ivuxolimab was a fully human IgG2 agonistic monoclonal antibody targeting the costimulatory receptor OX40 (CD134). The monotherapy dose-escalation portion (N of about 50 patients) of the phase I ivuxolimab trial is reported in the paper. Among the 50 to 55 dose-escalation patients, approximately 20 had hepatocellular carcinoma, approximately 15 melanoma, 9 renal cell carcinoma and 9 head and neck cancer. Patients were allowed to have had prior anti-PD-1, anti-PD-L1 or anti-CTLA-4 therapy, and approximately 40% of the dose-escalation patients had been treated with checkpoint inhibitors. Partial responses occurred in three dose-escalation patients: two with cutaneous melanoma and one with hepatocellular carcinoma. The point of sequencing TCRbeta in the periphery was to test whether ivuxolimab changed TCR sequence diversity and drove clonal T-cell expansion. Intravenous ivuxolimab was administered to patients every 2 weeks at six dose levels: 0.01, 0.1, 0.3, 1.5, 3 and 10 mg/kg. The dose-escalation cohort was 82.7% male with a mean age of about 65 years, ranging from roughly 23 to 90. Study-wide findings and limitations: In partial responders in the 0.1-3.0 mg/kg groups, normalized peripheral clonal expansion was found to be among the lowest, especially among CD8+ T cells. On average, CD8+ T cells showed more expanded clones than CD4+ T cells after ivuxolimab. The antigen specificity of the clonally expanded peripheral T cells was not determined. Clonal expansion of both CD4+ and CD8+ blood T cells was observed from baseline to week 6 at doses 0.1 to 3.0 mg/kg. Low levels of normalized T-cell clonal expansion were also seen in some patients who did not respond.

Genomic DNA was isolated from the sorted cells so that the TCRbeta CDR3 region could be sequenced. The immunoSEQ Assay was used to sequence the TCRbeta CDR3 regions. This is the immuneACCESS table as TCRdb keeps it, with only in-frame sequences that have V and J called. A part of the clones is gone; compared with another copy, unresolved V genes explain less than half, and the rest is unexplained. The sample data list 25,000 to 35,000 clones, and roughly 88% of these were observed just once. The ten largest clones capture 20% to 30% of the sample. V sheds 8 bases and J sheds 0 bases, leaving 8 bases between their ends. Including cysteine and phenylalanine, the CDR3 has 12 amino acids. Left in the record is the CDR3 DNA by itself, 36 bases read in frame from the first base. For CDR1 and CDR2, the germline V gene (reference sequence) lists MNHNY and SVGAGI. Comment on this clone: No antigen is known for it. No per-base quality is available; no much larger clone lies one base away.

Patients with a history of autoimmune disease or receiving systemic immunosuppression were excluded from the trial. Peripheral blood for TCR sequencing was collected from all dose cohorts at baseline, on cycle 4 day 1, and on cycle 7 day 1. Samples were obtained from an open-label, multicenter, first-in-human phase I dose-escalation trial of ivuxolimab. Adults with locally advanced or metastatic head and neck squamous cell, hepatocellular, melanoma or renal cell carcinoma were enrolled in the trial. Before TCR sequencing, CD4+ T cells and CD8+ T cells from peripheral blood were sorted into separate populations.

The rearrangement joined TRBV6-6 to TRBJ2-7; no D segment can be confidently identified. The TCR comes from an adult with an advanced solid tumor such as melanoma, head and neck, liver or kidney cancer. The specimen was CD4+ or CD8+ T cells sorted from blood, collected in a trial of the OX40 agonist ivuxolimab. The CDR3 sequence is CASRGSSYEQYF. The nucleotide sequence reads as follows: TGTGCCAGCCGAGGAAGCTCCTACGAGCAGTACTTC.